Shown below are 21 T cell receptor beta chains from a single sample sequenced in a study of metastatic and nonmetastatic thyroid tumors. MiXCR re-clonotyped the PCR reads for TCRdb. The sample lists over 8,000 clones; 23% were seen once. All patients reached thyroid surgery having received no treatment beforehand. The sequencing input was tumor tissue. The receptors stem from a female donor with papillary thyroid cancer or a benign thyroid nodule (not recorded which). Some clones in this sample may be carry-over from other donors' samples.

V usage is TRBV30 and J usage is TRBJ1-6; the D gene is possibly TRBD1 (6 bases). The germline CDR1 and CDR2 sequences are GTSNPN and SVGIG (reference sequence). V lost 0 bases and J 7 bases, leaving 10 bases between the germline ends. The CDR3 runs to 14 residues. CDR3: CAWSVGQGNSPLHF. In DNA form, the CDR3 reads TGTGCCTGGAGTGTTGGGCAGGGGAATTCACCCCTCCACTTT. The full variable domain, its missing parts supplied by reference TRBV30 and TRBJ1-6, is SQTIHQWPATLVQPVGSPLSLECTVEGTSNPNLYWYRQAAGRGLQLLFYSVGIGQISSEVPQNLSASRPQDRQFILSSKKLLLSDSGFYLCAWSVGQGNSPLHFGNGTRLTVT.

In its sample, this clone was seen many times. The chain uses TRBV5-6 and TRBJ1-1; D is possibly TRBD1 (5 bases). The CDR3 is made up of 15 amino acids. Germline assignment: CDR1 SGHDT and CDR2 YYEEEE. V was clipped by 0 bases and J by 4 bases, with 13 bases between them. CDR3 sequence (DNA): TGTGCCAGCAGCTTGGAAAGGGCAGGGATCACTGAAGCTTTCTTT. Amino acids: CASSLERAGITEAFF.

This clone occurred many times. The chain is built from TRBV4-1 and TRBJ2-7; 7 bases agree with TRBD1. The CDR3 consists of 14 residues. The V and J ends lost 1 base and 2 bases, in that order; junction bases with no gene match: 2. Per the germline V gene, CDR1 is MGHRA and CDR2 is YSYEKL. CDR3 in DNA: TGCGCCAGCAGCCAAGGAGACAGGGCCTACGAGCAGTACTTC. Its translation is CASSQGDRAYEQYF.

The chain has TRBV7-8 and TRBJ1-1; tentative D call: TRBD1 (6 bases). The germline V and J ends were trimmed by 0 bases and 10 bases, with 21 bases remaining between them. Germline CDR1 reads SGHVS; CDR2 reads FQNEAQ. This CDR3 region has 16 residues. CDR3 nucleotides: TGTGCCAGCAGCTTAGCCCCTTGGGGGCGAAACGCTGCAGCTTTCTTT. It specifies CASSLAPWGRNAAAFF. The full variable domain, its missing parts supplied by reference TRBV7-8 and TRBJ1-1, is GAGVSQSPRYKVAKRGQDVALRCDPISGHVSLFWYQQALGQGPEFLTYFQNEAQLDKSGLPSDRFFAERPEGSVSTLKIQRTQQEDSAVYLCASSLAPWGRNAAAFFGQGTRLTVV.

In its sample, this clone was seen many times. CDR3 bases: TGTGCCAGCAGCCTAGGACAGAGTAGAGGATACGAGCAGTACTTC. Encoded protein: CASSLGQSRGYEQYF. V gene TRBV5-4 combines with J gene TRBJ2-7; TRBD1 is a possible D gene (6 bases). Deletions cut 4 bases from V and 4 bases from J, with 18 bases between. The CDR3 sequence is 15 residues long. Germline V CDR1 and CDR2: SGHNT, YYREEE (reference sequence).

This clone was counted many times. The chain recombines TRBV3-1 with TRBJ1-2, with no clear D. The CDR3 covers 13 residues. V lost 1 base, J lost 6 bases, and 9 bases lay in between. Germline V lookup: CDR1 LGHDT, CDR2 YNNKEL (reference sequence). CDR3: CASSQGSGHGYTF. The CDR3 DNA follows: TGTGCCAGCAGCCAAGGGTCCGGTCATGGCTACACCTTC.

In this sample, this clone is medium-sized. V usage is TRBV24-1 and J usage is TRBJ2-2, with TRBD2 identical over 8 bases. The CDR3 runs to 17 residues. The V gene's germline CDR1 is KGHDR and CDR2 SFDVKD. V lost 6 bases to trimming and J lost 2 bases; unmatched junction nucleotides: 10. CDR3 region: CATSRGGMAANTGELFF. In DNA, the CDR3 is TGTGCCACCAGTCGCGGGGGGATGGCAGCCAACACCGGGGAGCTGTTTTTT.

Remarks on this clone: A read error is possible here, since a much larger clone lies one base away. V is TRBV7-6 and J is TRBJ1-1; no reliable D call. Per germline, CDR1 SGHVS and CDR2 FNYEAQ. Trimming pared 5 bases from V and 6 bases from J, leaving 16 bases between. This CDR3 region has 14 residues. In DNA form, the CDR3 reads TGTGCCAGCAGCCCCAATCCAGCGGACCCTGAAGCTTTCTTT. This encodes CASSPNPADPEAFF.

Comment on this clone: Relative to the germline gene, one junction end is altered; a read error may explain this. The chain combines TRBV5-1 with TRBJ2-2; 7 bases agree with TRBD1. There are 14 residues in the CDR3. Germline values: CDR1 SGHRS, CDR2 YFSETQ. The CDR3 bases are TGCGCCAGCAGCGGGTTGACAGGGTCCGGGGAGCTGCTTTTT. As protein: CASSGLTGSGELLF.

The chain employs TRBV5-6 and TRBJ1-2; tentatively, D is TRBD1 (5 bases). V lost 4 bases and J 3 bases, leaving 13 bases between the germline ends. The germline gives CDR1 SGHDT, CDR2 YYEEEE. CDR3 length: 14 amino acids. CDR3 coding DNA: TGTGCCAGCAGCCTAGGGAGGGGTGACTATGGCTACACCTTC. It translates to CASSLGRGDYGYTF.

This clone turned up a few times. This CDR3 is missing its conserved last phenylalanine or tryptophan, likely due to a read error. CDR3 in amino acids: CASGGGQETQYL. For the CDR3, the DNA is TGTGCCAGTGGCGGGGGCCAAGAGACCCAGTACCTC. V and J are TRBV6-1 and TRBJ2-5; 7 bases agree with TRBD2. Germline values: CDR1 MNHNS, CDR2 SASEGT. The CDR3 spans 12 residues. V shed 9 bases, J shed 1 base, and the junction held 2 bases outside the gene matches.

This clone was counted a few times. The J gene is TRBJ2-7, the V gene TRBV28, with 11 nucleotides matching TRBD1. V shed 5 bases, J shed 3 bases, and the junction held 3 bases outside the gene matches. Germline V gene lookup returns CDR1 MDHEN and CDR2 SYDVKM. The CDR3 runs to 14 residues. This CDR3 reads CASSVGTGGYEQYF. CDR3 nucleotides: TGTGCCAGCAGTGTCGGGACAGGGGGCTACGAGCAGTACTTC.

The V gene is TRBV6-5, the J gene TRBJ2-2; TRBD1 or TRBD2 may be the D gene (6 bases each). CDR1 MNHEY and CDR2 SVGAGI come from the germline V gene. The CDR3 consists of 16 residues. V shed 0 bases and J shed 4 bases, with 12 bases lying between them. CDR3 sequence (DNA): TGTGCCAGCAGTTACTCGGAAGGGGGAGGCACCGGGGAGCTGTTTTTT. This encodes CASSYSEGGGTGELFF.

The DNA for the CDR3 is TGTGCCACCCAGGGGGGGCGAGGGGAGCAGTACTTC. Protein sequence: CATQGGRGEQYF. The V and J genes are TRBV10-3 and TRBJ2-7; D may be TRBD1 or TRBD2 (7 bases each). Trimming pared 10 bases from V and 7 bases from J, leaving 17 bases between. Germline V gene data show CDR1 as ENHRY and CDR2 as SYGVKD. The CDR3 contains 12 residues.

The chain links TRBV6-1 to TRBJ2-1; TRBD2 aligns across 14 bases. Germline CDR1 is MNHNS and CDR2 is SASEGT. The V gene end was trimmed by 6 bases and the J gene end by 7 bases; junction bases not matched to a gene: 5. CDR3 length: 15 amino acids. The CDR3 is CASSPGTSGSNEQFF. The CDR3 nucleotides read TGTGCCAGCAGCCCCGGGACTAGCGGGAGTAATGAGCAGTTCTTC.

The sample holds many counts of this clone. The rearrangement uses TRBV5-1 and TRBJ2-5; TRBD1 matches 10 bases. V trimming: 0 bases; J trimming: 5 bases; junction bases outside the gene matches: 7. Germline V gene lookup returns CDR1 SGHRS and CDR2 YFSETQ. The CDR3 runs 16 residues. DNA of the CDR3: TGCGCCAGCAGCTTGGATCTAGGGACAGGGGTCGAGACCCAGTACTTC. It encodes CASSLDLGTGVETQYF.

V gene TRBV5-1 combines with J gene TRBJ2-2; 14 bases fit TRBD2. Germline V gene data show CDR1 as SGHRS and CDR2 as YFSETQ. CDR3 size: 17 residues. Germline trimming cut 2 bases from V and 7 bases from J; bases unmatched to any gene: 7. The CDR3 region is CASSFRLAGGPGGELFF. The CDR3 DNA reads as TGCGCCAGCAGCTTTCGACTAGCGGGAGGGCCCGGCGGGGAGCTGTTTTTT. The full variable domain, rest sourced from reference TRBV5-1 and TRBJ2-2, is KAGVTQTPRYLIKTRGQQVTLSCSPISGHRSVSWYQQTPGQGLQFLFEYFSETQRNKGNFPGRFSGRQFSNSRSEMNVSTLELGDSALYLCASSFRLAGGPGGELFFGEGSRLTVL.

By share, this clone counts as medium-sized. This rearrangement joins TRBV28 to TRBJ1-3; weak D call: TRBD1 (5 bases). Trimming removed 3 bases from V and 3 bases from J, with 12 bases in between. CDR1 and CDR2 from the germline V gene are MDHEN and SYDVKM. The CDR3 spans 15 residues. CDR3 sequence (DNA): TGTGCCAGCAGTTTTGGGACTACGGGTGGAAACACCATATATTTT. This codes for CASSFGTTGGNTIYF.

Remarks on this clone: Its ends do not fully match the called genes, so a read error is possible. The chain couples TRBV20-1 to TRBJ1-2, with 7 positions matching TRBD1. CDR3 length: 13 amino acids. The germline CDR1 and CDR2 sequences are DFQATT and SNEGSKA (reference sequence). DNA for the CDR3: TGCAGTGCTCGAGAAAGGGGGCAGTATGGCTACACCTTC. This translates into CSARERGQYGYTF.

The rearrangement uses TRBV19 and TRBJ1-1; 9 nucleotides agree with TRBD1. This CDR3 comprises 14 residues. V lost 4 bases, J lost 4 bases, and 4 bases stayed unmatched. From germline, CDR1 is LNHDA and CDR2 SQIVND (reference sequence). The CDR3 DNA is TGTGCCAGTAGTACCCCGACAGGGGGCACTGAAGCTTTCTTT. This codes for CASSTPTGGTEAFF.

This clone is large (0.1 to 1%) by share. This chain links TRBV27 with TRBJ2-3; weak D call: TRBD2 (6 bases). This CDR3 is built from 15 residues. Trimming left V 5 bases short and J 2 bases short, with 14 bases between. The germline V gene has CDR1 MNHEY and CDR2 SMNVEV (reference sequence). The CDR3 DNA reads TGTGCCAGCAGTCCACCCGGGACTCTCACAGATACGCAGTATTTT. It is translated as CASSPPGTLTDTQYF.